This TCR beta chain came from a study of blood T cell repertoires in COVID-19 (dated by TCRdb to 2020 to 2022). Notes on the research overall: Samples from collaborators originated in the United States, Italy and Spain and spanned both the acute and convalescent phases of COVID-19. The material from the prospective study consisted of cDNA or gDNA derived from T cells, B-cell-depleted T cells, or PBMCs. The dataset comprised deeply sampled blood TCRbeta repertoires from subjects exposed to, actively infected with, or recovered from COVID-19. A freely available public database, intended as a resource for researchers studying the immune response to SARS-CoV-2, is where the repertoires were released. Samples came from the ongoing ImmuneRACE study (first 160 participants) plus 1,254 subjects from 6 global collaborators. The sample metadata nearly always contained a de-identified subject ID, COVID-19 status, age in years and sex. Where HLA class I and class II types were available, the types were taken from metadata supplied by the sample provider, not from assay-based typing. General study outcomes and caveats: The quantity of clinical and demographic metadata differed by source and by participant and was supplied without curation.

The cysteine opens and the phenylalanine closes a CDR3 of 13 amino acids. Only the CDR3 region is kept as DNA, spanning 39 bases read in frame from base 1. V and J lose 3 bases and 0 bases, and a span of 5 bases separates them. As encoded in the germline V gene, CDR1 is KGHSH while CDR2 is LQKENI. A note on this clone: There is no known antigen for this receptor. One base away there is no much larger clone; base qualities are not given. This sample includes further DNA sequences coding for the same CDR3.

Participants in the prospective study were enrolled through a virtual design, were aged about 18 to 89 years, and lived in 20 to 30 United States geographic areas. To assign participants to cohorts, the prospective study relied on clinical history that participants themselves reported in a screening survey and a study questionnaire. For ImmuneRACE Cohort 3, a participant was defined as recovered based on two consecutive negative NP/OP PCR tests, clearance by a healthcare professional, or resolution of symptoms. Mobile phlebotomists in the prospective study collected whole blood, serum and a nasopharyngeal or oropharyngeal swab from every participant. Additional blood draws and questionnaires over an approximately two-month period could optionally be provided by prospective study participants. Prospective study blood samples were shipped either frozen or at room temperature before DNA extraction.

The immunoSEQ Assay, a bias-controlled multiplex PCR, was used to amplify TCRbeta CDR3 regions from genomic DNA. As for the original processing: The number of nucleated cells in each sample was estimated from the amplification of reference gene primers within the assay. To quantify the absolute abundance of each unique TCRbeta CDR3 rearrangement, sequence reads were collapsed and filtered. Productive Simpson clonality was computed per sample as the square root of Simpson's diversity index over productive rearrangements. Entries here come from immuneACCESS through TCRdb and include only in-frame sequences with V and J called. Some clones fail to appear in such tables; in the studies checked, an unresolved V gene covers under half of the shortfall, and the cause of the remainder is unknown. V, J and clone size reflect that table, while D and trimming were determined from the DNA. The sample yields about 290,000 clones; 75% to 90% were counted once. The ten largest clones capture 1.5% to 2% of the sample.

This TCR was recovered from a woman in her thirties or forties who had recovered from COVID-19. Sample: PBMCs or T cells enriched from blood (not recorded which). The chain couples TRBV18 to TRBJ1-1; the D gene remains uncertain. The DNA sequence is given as TGTGCCAGCTCACCGGCGGTGAACACTGAAGCTTTCTTT. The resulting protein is CASSPAVNTEAFF.